The T cell receptor beta chain described here comes from a study of blood T cells in healthy people across ages. The study recruited healthy Caucasian donors from Russia who were aged about 6 to 100. This clonotype has a count of ten or more. With a J-beta primer mix and a sample-barcoded 5' primer, a second PCR ran roughly 6 to 11 cycles. TCRdb analysed the 5' RACE reads with MiXCR anew, one entry per CDR3 protein. The table includes around 1,500,000 distinct CDR3 sequences, 25% to 30% detected once. This CDR3 has 15 residues. V was cut by 0 bases and J by 13 bases, with 19 bases left in between. Germline lookup yields CDR1 LGHDT and CDR2 YNNKEL (reference sequence).

V and J are TRBV3-1 and TRBJ2-1; D is possibly TRBD1 or TRBD2 (5 bases each). The TCR was taken from a young woman in good health. Material: blood. This chain's CDR3 is CASSQESRGALFQFF. CDR3 bases: TGTGCCAGCAGCCAAGAGAGTAGAGGGGCTTTATTCCAGTTCTTC.